This entry is about one T cell receptor beta chain. The CDR3 has 12 amino acids. Germline V gene lookup returns CDR1 SQVTM and CDR2 ANQGSEA. Trimming removed 6 bases from V and 4 bases from J; junction bases left unmatched: 4. The sample is drawn from a study of CD8 T cells in Susac syndrome. Random-hexamer reverse transcription was applied to about 0.45 to 1 ug RNA. The TCR beta CDR3 was amplified by immunoSEQ multiplex PCR across 54 Vbeta, 13 Jbeta. In TCRdb, the immunoSEQ multiplex PCR reads were re-called with MiXCR into one record per CDR3 protein. The repertoire holds about 69,000 distinct CDR3 sequences, with 90% to 95% as singletons. Sequencing of TCR beta drew on CD8+ and CD4+ T cells from blood. The multiple sclerosis control group comprised treatment-naive patients with stable or active relapsing-remitting disease.

The source is a human donor with multiple sclerosis. Sequenced material: CD8+ T cells from PBMCs. The chain is built from TRBV29-1 and TRBJ1-1, with 8 bases that match TRBD1. CDR3 region: CSVFRGPTEAFF. The CDR3 DNA sequence: TGCAGCGTCTTCAGGGGGCCCACTGAAGCTTTCTTT. The full variable domain, its missing parts supplied by reference TRBV29-1 and TRBJ1-1, is SAVISQKPSRDICQRGTSLTIQCQVDSQVTMMFWYRQQPGQSLTLIATANQGSEATYESGFVIDKFPISRPNLTFSTLTVSNMSPEDSSIYLCSVFRGPTEAFFGQGTRLTVV.